The sequence of this T cell receptor beta chain was determined in a study of blood T cell repertoires in COVID-19. Study summary: Samples representing acute and convalescent COVID-19 were sourced from the United States, Italy and Spain. Sources were T cells, B-cell-depleted T cells, or PBMCs; the material itself was cDNA or gDNA.

Methods used by the authors: Researchers report that nucleated cell counts were estimated from reference gene primer amplification. Repertoires were generated with immunoSEQ multiplex PCR, while TCRdb's copy carries only in-frame clones and drops some. V and J calls and clone size are as listed in that table; D and trimming were resolved from the DNA. The sample lists fewer than 250,000 clones, 80% to 85% occurring once. Specimen: peripheral blood. The TCR was taken from a man younger than 45 with active or convalescent COVID-19.

This CDR3 reads CASTSGGRRHEQFF. The CDR3 DNA is TGTGCCAGCACCAGCGGCGGGAGGAGGCATGAGCAGTTCTTC. This chain links TRBV6-5 with TRBJ2-1; 8 nucleotides match TRBD2. The CDR3 totals 14 residues. Germline CDR1 is MNHEY and CDR2 is SVGAGI. Trimming took 7 bases from V and 8 from J; bases not matched to a gene: 10.